This passage covers 9 T cell receptor beta chains from one sample sequenced in a study of sequential checkpoint blockade in melanoma. The treatment: randomized to nivolumab then ipilimumab (arm A) or the reverse (arm B). The repertoire was sequenced with immunoSEQ multiplex PCR; TCRdb's copy has only in-frame clones and lacks some. Of about 37,000 clones in the sample, over 30% were seen once. Sequencing used tumor tissue (inferred from file names), obtained from a patient given nivolumab and ipilimumab in sequence. The receptors originated from a human donor with melanoma.

This chain joins TRBV30 and TRBJ2-7; tentative D call: TRBD1 (6 bases). This CDR3 spans 12 amino acids. Trimming removed 2 bases from V and 4 bases from J, with 9 bases in between. Germline lookup yields CDR1 GTSNPN and CDR2 SVGIG (reference sequence). The CDR3 loop reads CAWSLTGYEQYF. The CDR3, as DNA: TGTGCCTGGAGTTTAACAGGGTACGAGCAGTACTTC.

The chain links TRBV29-1 to TRBJ2-4; D is unclear. The V and J ends lost 4 bases and 0 bases respectively, with 16 bases between them. In germline, CDR1 is SQVTM, CDR2 ANQGSEA. This CDR3 is built from 16 residues. The CDR3 region has the DNA TGCAGCGTTGTGGGAATGGGTAACCTAGCCAAAAACATTCAGTACTTC. The encoded protein is CSVVGMGNLAKNIQYF.

The chain recombines TRBV10-2 with TRBJ2-7, with 10 bases identical to TRBD2. Germline loops: CDR1 WSHSY, CDR2 SAAADI. This CDR3 spans 15 amino acids. J was trimmed by 2 bases and V by 5 bases; bases with no gene match: 6. The CDR3 loop is CASSLTSGRAYEQYF. The CDR3 DNA reads as TGCGCCAGCAGTTTGACTAGCGGGCGAGCCTACGAGCAGTACTTC.

This clone turned up a few times. The CDR3 protein is CASSNVSPGAGMGGYTF. The CDR3 coding sequence is TGTGCCAGCAGTAACGTCTCGCCTGGTGCAGGAATGGGTGGCTACACCTTC. This chain connects TRBV6-8 to TRBJ1-2; unclear D gene. Germline lookup yields CDR1 MNHGY and CDR2 SAAAGT. The CDR3 is 17 amino acids. V lost 5 bases and J lost 7, with 26 bases in between.

This rearrangement joins TRBV19 to TRBJ1-2; tentative D call: TRBD1 (6 bases). The ends were cut back, 4 bases at V and 5 bases at J, with 17 bases in the middle. Germline CDR1 and CDR2: LNHDA and SQIVND (reference sequence). The CDR3 has 15 amino acids. CDR3: CASSTQTGKHYGYTF. Here the CDR3 DNA reads TGTGCCAGTAGTACACAAACAGGGAAACATTATGGCTACACCTTC.

The V and J genes are TRBV18 and TRBJ1-2, with D possibly matching TRBD1 (6 bases). This CDR3 contains 14 residues. In germline, CDR1 is KGHSH, CDR2 LQKENI. V was shortened by 0 bases and J by 5 bases, with 10 bases between the two germline ends. CDR3 residues: CASSPPRTEYGYTF. Here the CDR3 DNA reads TGTGCCAGCTCACCACCCAGGACAGAGTATGGCTACACCTTC. Full variable domain (rest looked up from reference TRBV18 and TRBJ1-2): NAGVMQNPRHLVRRRGQEARLRCSPMKGHSHVYWYRQLPEEGLKFMVYLQKENIIDESGMPKERFSAEFPKEGPSILRIQQVVRGDSAAYFCASSPPRTEYGYTFGSGTRLTVV.

This clone was detected only a few times. The chain combines TRBV5-1 with TRBJ2-5, with TRBD2 matching 14 bases. After removal of 4 bases from V and 5 bases from J, the junction contained 7 bases not matched to a gene. This CDR3 spans 16 amino acids. The V gene's germline CDR1 is SGHRS and CDR2 YFSETQ. The CDR3 loop is CASSAGLAGVKETQYF. The CDR3, as DNA: TGCGCCAGCAGCGCGGGACTAGCGGGAGTAAAGGAGACCCAGTACTTC.

This clone was recorded a few times. V and J are TRBV7-6 and TRBJ1-5, with D possibly TRBD1 on 5 matching bases. V lost 5 bases to trimming and J lost 4 bases, with 18 bases between them. This CDR3 has 16 residues. The germline CDR1 and CDR2 sequences are SGHVS and FNYEAQ. The chain's CDR3 is CASSRRRGAGNQPQHF. The CDR3 DNA is TGTGCCAGCAGCCGGCGTCGGGGCGCGGGTAATCAGCCCCAGCATTTT.

The gene calls are TRBV28 and TRBJ2-1, with 9 bases that match TRBD1. The V segment lost 4 bases and the J segment 0 bases; nucleotides outside the gene matches: 4. Germline V gene data show CDR1 as MDHEN and CDR2 as SYDVKM. This CDR3 contains 16 residues. This CDR3 reads CASSSPTGGSYNEQFF. The CDR3 DNA reads as TGTGCCAGCAGTTCGCCGACAGGGGGCTCCTACAATGAGCAGTTCTTC.